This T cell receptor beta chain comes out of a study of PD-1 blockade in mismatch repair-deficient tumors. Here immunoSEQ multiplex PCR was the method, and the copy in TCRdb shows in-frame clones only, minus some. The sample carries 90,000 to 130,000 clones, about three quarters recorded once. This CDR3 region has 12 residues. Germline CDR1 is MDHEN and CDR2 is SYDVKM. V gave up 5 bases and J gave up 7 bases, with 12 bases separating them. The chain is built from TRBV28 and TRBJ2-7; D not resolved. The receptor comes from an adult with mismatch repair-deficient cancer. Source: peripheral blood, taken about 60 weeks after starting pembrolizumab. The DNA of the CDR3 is TGTGCCAGCAGTCCTCCTGCTAGAGAGCAGTACTTC. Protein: CASSPPAREQYF.